This entry lists 8 T cell receptor beta chains sequenced from one sample in a study of blood T cell repertoires in COVID-19 (dated by TCRdb to 2020 to 2022). Receptors were amplified or captured by the immunoSEQ multiplex PCR assay. TCRdb re-hosts the immuneACCESS table, in-frame sequences only. Its copies lack some clones; in the studies checked, an unresolved V gene accounts for under half of them, and the cause for the rest is not known. For this sample there are approximately 300,000 clones; roughly nine tenths appear just once. The top ten constitute under 20% of the sample. Sequencing used PBMCs or T cells enriched from blood (not recorded which). The receptors shown here come from a woman in her thirties who had recovered from COVID-19.

To note about this clone: In the same sample, other DNA sequences code for this CDR3. The chain has TRBV18 and TRBJ1-1, with 10 bases aligning to TRBD1. This CDR3 is built from 14 residues. J gave up 3 bases and V 4 bases, and 2 bases lay outside the gene matches. CDR1 is KGHSH and CDR2 is LQKENI in the germline V gene. The CDR3 sequence: CASSRGQGDTEAFF. The CDR3, as DNA: TGTGCCAGCTCACGCGGACAGGGGGACACTGAAGCTTTCTTT.

The chain joins TRBV2 to TRBJ1-1, with 9 bases aligning to TRBD1. CDR1 and CDR2 (germline): SNHLY, FYNNEI. The CDR3 is 14 amino acids. V trimming: 8 bases; J trimming: 6 bases; junction bases outside the gene matches: 10. The CDR3 loop is CASARQGDFSEAFF. The CDR3 nucleotides are TGTGCCAGCGCCCGACAGGGGGATTTCTCTGAAGCTTTCTTT.

The chain employs TRBV5-1 and TRBJ1-1; D call uncertain. Trimming shortened V by 4 bases and J by 2 bases, and 12 bases separated the two germline ends. The germline V gene has CDR1 SGHRS and CDR2 YFSETQ. There are 14 residues in the CDR3. The CDR3: CASSPTGSNTEAFF. For the CDR3, the DNA is TGCGCCAGCAGCCCCACGGGTAGCAACACTGAAGCTTTCTTT.

The gene calls are TRBV19 and TRBJ2-1; no clear D gene. The CDR3 totals 11 residues. The V end lost 7 bases, the J end lost 7 bases, and 8 bases lay between the germline ends. Germline CDR1 and CDR2: LNHDA and SQIVND (reference sequence). The CDR3 loop is CASTGRNEQFF. CDR3 bases: TGTGCCAGTACAGGTAGGAATGAGCAGTTCTTC.

The chain uses TRBV7-2 and TRBJ1-5; a possible D gene is TRBD1 (6 bases). Germline V gives CDR1 SGHTA, CDR2 FQGNSA. V was trimmed by 1 base and J by 2 bases, leaving 9 bases between them. The length of the CDR3 is 15 residues. The CDR3, as DNA: TGTGCCAGCAGCTTAGGTTACAGGGGCAATCAGCCCCAGCATTTT. Encoded protein: CASSLGYRGNQPQHF.

The gene calls are TRBV6-2 or TRBV6-3 and TRBJ1-6; TRBD1 matches 9 bases. Germline lookup yields CDR1 MNHEY and CDR2 SVGEGT. The CDR3 extends over 14 amino acids. The V gene end was trimmed by 2 bases and the J gene end by 10 bases; junction bases not matched to a gene: 3. Here the CDR3 reads CASSYPGQGSPLHF. In DNA, the CDR3 is TGTGCCAGCAGTTACCCGGGACAGGGATCACCCCTCCACTTT.

This rearrangement joins TRBV7-6 to TRBJ2-7; possibly TRBD2 for D (5 bases). V gave up 2 bases and J gave up 3 bases, with 8 bases separating them. The CDR3 runs to 13 residues. The germline CDR1 and CDR2 sequences are SGHVS and FNYEAQ. The CDR3 DNA reads TGTGCCAGCAGCTTATCCAGCGGCTACGAGCAGTACTTC. This encodes CASSLSSGYEQYF.

The chain is built from TRBV7-9 and TRBJ1-4; D is perhaps TRBD1 (5 bases). CDR1 is SEHNR and CDR2 is FQNEAQ in the germline V gene (reference sequence). Trimming removed 5 bases at V and 10 bases at J, with 14 bases between. The CDR3 extends over 13 amino acids. The CDR3 coding sequence is TGTGCCAGCAGCCAAGACAGCTTCGGAAAACTGTTTTTT. This encodes CASSQDSFGKLFF.